The entry below gives a single T cell receptor beta chain sequence along with its context. The CDR3 spans 14 residues. CDR1 and CDR2 from the germline V gene are SGHTA and FQGNSA. The germline V and J ends were trimmed by 2 bases and 1 base, with 8 bases remaining between them. Sequencing used immunoSEQ multiplex PCR; TCRdb keeps in-frame clones, though not all of them. The data contain over 50,000 clones, about 88% of them seen just once; the ten biggest clones take up roughly 8%. This sample stems from a study of T cell clones after liver transplantation. The V call is TRBV7-2, the J call TRBJ2-5, with no clear D. This sequence originates from a human donor who received a liver transplant. This specimen was CD4+ T cells from blood, taken before liver transplant. Here the CDR3 DNA reads TGTGCCAGCAGCTTATATCCCCCCCAAGAGACCCAGTACTTC. The encoded protein is CASSLYPPQETQYF. Variable domain in full (rest from reference TRBV7-2 and TRBJ2-5): GAGVSQSPSNKVTEKGKDVELRCDPISGHTALYWYRQSLGQGLEFLIYFQGNSAPDKSGLPSDRFSAERTGGSVSTLTIQRTQQEDSAVYLCASSLYPPQETQYFGPGTRLLVL.